Listed here is a single T cell receptor (beta chain). It lacks a known antigen. The record has no base qualities; no much larger clone is one base away. Whole blood was collected in K2EDTA tubes by collaborating institutions according to the institutions' own protocols. For TCRbeta analysis, collaborators shipped samples in one of three forms: frozen whole blood, isolated PBMCs, or DNA extracted from either of those sample types. The CDR3, cysteine through phenylalanine, is 14 amino acids long. Of all the DNA, just the CDR3 is kept, 42 bases in frame from base 1. The germline V gene provides CDR1 SGHAT and CDR2 FQNNGV. The V end gives up 5 bases and the J end 6 bases, leaving 6 bases in the junction not matched to a gene. This entry belongs to a study of blood T cell repertoires in COVID-19 (dated by TCRdb to between 2020 and 2021). Study-wide context: Samples from collaborators originated in the United States, Italy and Spain and spanned both the acute and convalescent phases of COVID-19. A de-identified subject ID, COVID-19 status, age in years and sex were almost always included in the sample metadata. The repertoires were released in a freely available public database meant as a resource for research on the immune response to SARS-CoV-2. Samples came from the ongoing ImmuneRACE study (first 160 participants) plus 1,254 subjects from 6 global collaborators. The dataset comprised deeply sampled blood TCRbeta repertoires from subjects exposed to, actively infected with, or recovered from COVID-19. The prospective study material was composed of cDNA or gDNA derived from T cells, B-cell-depleted T cells, or PBMCs. Where available, HLA class I and class II types were taken from metadata supplied by the sample provider and were not determined by assay-based typing.

Broader findings and caveats from the paper: Clinical and demographic metadata were provided uncurated, with the amount varying by source and participant.

TCRbeta CDR3 regions were amplified from genomic DNA by means of the immunoSEQ Assay, a bias-controlled multiplex PCR. Regarding the original processing steps: Nucleated cell counts per sample were estimated from amplification of reference gene primers within the assay. To quantify the absolute abundance of each unique TCRbeta CDR3 rearrangement, sequence reads were collapsed and filtered. For each sample, productive Simpson clonality was calculated as the square root of Simpson's diversity index over productive rearrangements. TCRdb took this table from immuneACCESS and kept in-frame rearrangements with V and J called. Such tables lack part of the clones; where checked against another copy, unresolved V genes explain under half of the gap, and the rest is unexplained. The DNA was the basis for D and trimming; V, J and clone size are from that table. Present in this sample are 150,000 to 200,000 clones, 85% to 90% of which were seen just once. The top ten clonotypes cover 7% to 8% of the sample.

The sample was peripheral blood. The rearranged chain carries TRBV11-2 and TRBJ2-7, and 11 bases in between align with TRBD1. The sequence was obtained from an elderly woman in a cohort sampled during active or convalescent COVID-19. The nucleotide sequence is given as TGTGCCAGCAGCCCGGACAGGGGGCAAGGCGAGCAGTACTTC. This encodes CASSPDRGQGEQYF.